This TCR beta chain was documented in a study of blood T cell repertoires in COVID-19. Study information: Material from acute and convalescent COVID-19 was sourced from the United States, Italy and Spain. In each case, the material was cDNA or gDNA derived from T cells, B-cell-depleted T cells, or PBMCs.

Under the authors' procedure: Scientists estimated how many nucleated cells there were by amplifying reference gene primers. The method was immunoSEQ multiplex PCR; TCRdb's version includes in-frame clones alone and lacks a portion of them. Clone size and V and J calls were adopted from that table, with D and trimming inferred from the DNA. The repertoire holds under 95,000 clones, with 70% to 85% as singletons. Germline values: CDR1 SGHTA, CDR2 FQGNSA. V gave up 5 bases and J gave up 2 bases; unmatched junction bases: 4. CDR3 length equals 16 residues. The gene calls are TRBV7-2 and TRBJ2-3; 13 nucleotides align to TRBD2. This clonotype was sampled from a man in his fifties with active or convalescent COVID-19. The sequenced sample consisted of peripheral blood. CDR3 nucleotides: TGTGCCAGCAGCCCGGGACTAGCGGGGCCCACAGATACGCAGTATTTT. Translated, it gives CASSPGLAGPTDTQYF.